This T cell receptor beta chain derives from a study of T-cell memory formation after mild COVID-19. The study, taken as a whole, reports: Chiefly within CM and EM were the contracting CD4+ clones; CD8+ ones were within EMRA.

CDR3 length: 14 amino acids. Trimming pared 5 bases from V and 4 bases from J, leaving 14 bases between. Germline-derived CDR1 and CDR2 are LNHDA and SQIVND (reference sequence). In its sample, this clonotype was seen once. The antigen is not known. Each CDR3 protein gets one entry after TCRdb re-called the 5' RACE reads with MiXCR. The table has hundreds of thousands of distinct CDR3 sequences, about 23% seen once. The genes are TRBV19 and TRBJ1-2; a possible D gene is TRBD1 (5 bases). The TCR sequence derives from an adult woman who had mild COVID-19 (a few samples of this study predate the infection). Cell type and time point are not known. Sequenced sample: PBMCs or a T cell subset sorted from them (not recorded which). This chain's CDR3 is CASSERGDGYGYTF. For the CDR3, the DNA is TGTGCCAGTAGTGAACGGGGGGACGGCTATGGCTACACCTTC.